This T cell receptor (beta chain) was identified in a study of T-cell reconstitution after alpha-beta-depleted transplantation in children. The study's findings and limits: There were reportedly several hundred expanded graft clones from which alpha-beta T cells came about two months after transplant. Diversity of TCRbeta at day 60 was high in some patients, arising from surviving recipient T cells and thymic progenitors. When one year had passed after transplant, most T-cell counts and diversity came from newly produced T cells.

Unique molecular identifiers were used to barcode this TCRbeta library. MiXCR, applied by TCRdb to the PCR reads, yields one record per CDR3 protein. The table records roughly 300,000 distinct CDR3 sequences, around 10% of them present only once. This clonotype appeared many times. Antigen unknown. The sequence came from a male patient between 2 and 10 years old who had a stem cell transplant for chronic granulomatous disease, so the T cells may come from the graft donor. This sample comprised peripheral blood, obtained 180 days after TCRalphabeta/CD19-depleted stem cell transplant.

CDR3 sequence: CASSLNRNNEKLFF. The CDR3 bases are TGTGCCAGCAGCTTGAACAGAAATAATGAAAAACTGTTTTTT. This chain uses TRBV5-6 with TRBJ1-4; D ambiguous. Germline assignment: CDR1 SGHDT and CDR2 YYEEEE. CDR3 length: 14 amino acids. V was trimmed by 1 base and J by 4 bases, leaving 8 bases between them.